One and the same sample provided the 23 T cell receptor beta chains below, sequenced in a study of cytomegalovirus exposure and HLA in healthy donors. PCR was performed using 60 Vbeta and 13 Jbeta primers. Sequenced by immunoSEQ multiplex PCR; TCRdb stores in-frame clones only, minus some. This sample has about 96,000 clones, with under 85% found just once. The sample taken for sequencing was PBMCs. These receptors were obtained from a man in his forties or fifties in good health and CMV-seropositive.

The chain couples TRBV25-1 to TRBJ1-1; D is possibly TRBD1 (5 bases). The V end was cut by 4 bases, the J end by 5 bases, with 17 bases between. Germline loops: CDR1 MGHDK, CDR2 SYGVNS. The length of the CDR3 is 15 residues. The CDR3 protein is CASSAIQAGGTEAFF. The DNA for the CDR3 is TGTGCCAGCAGTGCGATACAGGCAGGTGGGACTGAAGCTTTCTTT.

V gene TRBV6-1 combines with J gene TRBJ2-3, with D maybe TRBD2 (5 bases). The CDR3 contains 13 residues. Looked up from germline, CDR1 is MNHNS and CDR2 is SASEGT. V lost 4 bases and J 5 bases, leaving 10 bases between the germline ends. The DNA of the CDR3 is TGTGCCAGCAGTGTTATGAGGGAAGATACGCAGTATTTT. It codes for CASSVMREDTQYF.

The V call is TRBV7-9, the J call TRBJ2-2, with D maybe TRBD1 (5 bases). V was cut by 11 bases and J by 1 base, with 14 bases left in between. The CDR3 runs 14 residues. Germline CDR1 and CDR2: SEHNR and FQNEAQ (reference sequence). The CDR3 is CAHKGQRNTGELFF. DNA for the CDR3: TGTGCCCACAAGGGGCAACGGAACACCGGGGAGCTGTTTTTT.

The gene calls are TRBV7-7 and TRBJ2-7; the match to TRBD1 covers 9 bases. Germline lookup yields CDR1 SSHAT and CDR2 FNYEAQ (reference sequence). The J segment lost 2 bases and the V segment lost 5 bases, leaving 4 bases of the junction unmatched. The CDR3 has 14 residues. CDR3 DNA: TGTGCCAGCAGCCCCGGACAGGGGCCCTACGAGCAGTACTTC. Its translation is CASSPGQGPYEQYF.

The rearrangement links TRBV27 to TRBJ2-3; TRBD1 might be the D (6 bases). This CDR3 comprises 12 residues. V was shortened by 0 bases and J by 12 bases, with 10 bases between the two germline ends. The germline gives CDR1 MNHEY, CDR2 SMNVEV (reference sequence). CDR3 in DNA: TGTGCCAGCAGTTTATCCACAGGGAACCAGTATTTT. The encoded protein is CASSLSTGNQYF.

This clone was counted a few times. The chain employs TRBV2 and TRBJ1-1, with 9 bases matching TRBD1. The CDR3 is made up of 17 amino acids. From germline, CDR1 is SNHLY and CDR2 FYNNEI. V lost 2 bases, J lost 5 bases, and 12 bases stayed unmatched. As DNA, the CDR3 is TGTGCCAGCAGTGAAACAGGGGGCGTTGTATTTGTTACTGAAGCTTTCTTT. Its protein product is CASSETGGVVFVTEAFF. Looking up the rest from reference TRBV2 and TRBJ1-1 gives the full variable domain: EPEVTQTPSHQVTQMGQEVILRCVPISNHLYFYWYRQILGQKVEFLVSFYNNEISEKSEIFDDQFSVERPDGSNFTLKIRSTKLEDSAMYFCASSETGGVVFVTEAFFGQGTRLTVV.

This chain joins TRBV6-5 and TRBJ2-2, with D hard to call. In germline, CDR1 is MNHEY, CDR2 SVGAGI. With 11 bases removed from V and 0 bases from J, the gap between germline ends came to 7 bases. The CDR3 totals 12 residues. CDR3 amino acids: CAVSANTGELFF. The CDR3 DNA follows: TGTGCCGTCAGTGCGAACACCGGGGAGCTGTTTTTT.

The rearrangement links TRBV4-2 to TRBJ2-7, with D possibly being TRBD1 (6 bases). V shed 1 base and J shed 5 bases, with 18 bases lying between them. The CDR3 extends over 16 amino acids. Germline V gene lookup returns CDR1 LGHNA and CDR2 YNFKEQ. The chain's CDR3 is CASSQAYGQGSHEQYF. DNA for the CDR3: TGTGCCAGCAGCCAAGCGTATGGGCAGGGGTCACACGAGCAGTACTTC.

The rearrangement joins TRBV30 to TRBJ2-5, with 7 bases fitting TRBD2. CDR1 and CDR2 from the germline V gene are GTSNPN and SVGIG (reference sequence). V was clipped by 6 bases and J by 7 bases; unmatched bases: 8. This CDR3 is 12 amino acids long. CDR3 in DNA: TGTGCCTGTACTGGACTAGGAGGGACCCAGTACTTC. This translates into CACTGLGGTQYF.

The chain joins TRBV4-3 to TRBJ1-3; 7 positions match TRBD1. The trim removed 4 bases at V and 4 bases at J, leaving 1 base unmatched. The CDR3 is 13 residues long. The germline gives CDR1 LGHNA, CDR2 YSLEER. CDR3 region: CASSPDRGNTIYF. In DNA, the CDR3 is TGCGCCAGCAGCCCGGACAGGGGAAACACCATATATTTT.

The V call is TRBV4-3, the J call TRBJ1-1; perhaps TRBD1 as D (5 bases). Germline V gene lookup returns CDR1 LGHNA and CDR2 YSLEER. The V end was cut by 4 bases, the J end by 11 bases, with 14 bases between. This CDR3 region has 12 residues. The CDR3 loop reads CASSRKGHGAFF. CDR3 nucleotides: TGCGCCAGCAGCCGAAAGGGGCATGGGGCTTTCTTT.

The chain has TRBV27 and TRBJ2-7; maybe TRBD1 (6 bases). The length of the CDR3 is 14 residues. Germline V gene data show CDR1 as MNHEY and CDR2 as SMNVEV (reference sequence). V lost 6 bases and J lost 0, with 12 bases in between. CDR3 DNA sequence: TGTGCCAGCAGACCTAGGACAGACTCCTACGAGCAGTACTTC. Translating gives CASRPRTDSYEQYF.

Comments on this clone: Compared with germline, one end of the junction differs, possibly owing to a read error. The genes are TRBV15 and TRBJ1-2; maybe TRBD1 (5 bases). The CDR3 extends over 13 amino acids. Germline CDR1 is LNHNV and CDR2 is YYDKDF (reference sequence). The CDR3 protein is CATSPRKGETYPF. The DNA of the CDR3 is TGTGCCACCAGCCCTCGAAAAGGGGAAACCTACCCCTTC.

The chain joins TRBV30 to TRBJ2-1; 8 nucleotides align to TRBD2. CDR3 length: 12 residues. With 3 bases clipped from V and 10 bases from J, the junction kept 5 bases outside the gene matches. CDR1 GTSNPN and CDR2 SVGIG come from the germline V gene (reference sequence). The DNA for the CDR3 is TGTGCCTGGAGCGAAGTAGCGGGGGAGCAGTTCTTC. This codes for CAWSEVAGEQFF.

The chain has TRBV2 and TRBJ1-1; maybe TRBD1 (5 bases). Germline V gives CDR1 SNHLY, CDR2 FYNNEI. Trimming stripped 4 bases from V and 1 base from J, with 10 bases between. The CDR3 has 14 residues. The CDR3 loop reads CASSVLGENTEAFF. CDR3 coding DNA: TGTGCCAGCAGTGTCTTAGGGGAGAACACTGAAGCTTTCTTT.

This chain links TRBV20-1 with TRBJ1-1; the D is unclear. V was pared by 3 bases and J by 5 bases, with 4 bases between. The CDR3 is 10 residues long. Germline CDR1 reads DFQATT; CDR2 reads SNEGSKA (reference sequence). CDR3 sequence reads: CSASRTEAFF. For the CDR3, the DNA is TGCAGTGCTAGCAGAACTGAAGCTTTCTTT.

This clone was observed a handful of times. The J gene is TRBJ1-1, the V gene TRBV7-9, with no clear D. There are 13 residues in the CDR3. The germline CDR1 and CDR2 sequences are SEHNR and FQNEAQ (reference sequence). Between the trimmed V and J ends, which lost 2 bases and 5 bases, there was a span of 9 bases. The CDR3 bases are TGTGCCAGCAGCTTACCTCCTCGTACTGAAGCTTTCTTT. As protein: CASSLPPRTEAFF. Full variable domain (missing parts from reference TRBV7-9 and TRBJ1-1): DTGVSQNPRHKITKRGQNVTFRCDPISEHNRLYWYRQTLGQGPEFLTYFQNEAQLEKSRLLSDRFSAERPKGSFSTLEIQRTEQGDSAMYLCASSLPPRTEAFFGQGTRLTVV.

V usage is TRBV4-3 and J usage is TRBJ1-2, with 7 nucleotides matching TRBD1. V was clipped by 4 bases and J by 1 base; unmatched bases: 6. Per the germline V gene, CDR1 is LGHNA and CDR2 is YSLEER. The CDR3 spans 15 residues. Here the CDR3 DNA reads TGCGCCAGCAGCCTGGGGACAGACGATAACTATGGCTACACCTTC. Its translation: CASSLGTDDNYGYTF.

This clone was seen a handful of times. This chain joins TRBV9 and TRBJ2-3; 8 bases line up with TRBD2. Germline-derived CDR1 and CDR2 are SGDLS and YYNGEE. Trimming cost V 0 bases and J 4 bases; bases outside gene matches: 10. This CDR3 comprises 17 residues. As DNA, the CDR3 is TGTGCCAGCAGCGTAGCCCCGGGCGGGGGGTTAGCAGATACGCAGTATTTT. Translation gives CASSVAPGGGLADTQYF.

The chain couples TRBV14 to TRBJ1-3; D is unresolved. This CDR3 region has 13 residues. Trimming stripped 7 bases from V and 1 base from J, with 8 bases between. CDR1 and CDR2 (germline): SGHDN, FVKESK. DNA of the CDR3: TGTGCCAGCATGCGGGGATCTGGAAACACCATATATTTT. Protein product: CASMRGSGNTIYF.

The gene calls are TRBV5-1 and TRBJ2-7; tentative D call: TRBD2 (6 bases). CDR3 length equals 13 residues. With 0 bases removed from V and 5 bases from J, the gap between germline ends came to 9 bases. CDR1 and CDR2 from the germline V gene are SGHRS and YFSETQ. In DNA form, the CDR3 reads TGCGCCAGCAGCTTGGAGGCGGGGAACGAGCAGTACTTC. It specifies CASSLEAGNEQYF.

The chain employs TRBV27 and TRBJ1-2; D possibly corresponds to TRBD1 (5 bases). V lost 0 bases and J lost 4, with 15 bases in between. The CDR3 sequence is 16 residues long. Germline V gene data show CDR1 as MNHEY and CDR2 as SMNVEV (reference sequence). The CDR3 sequence: CASSLSGQGIPYGYTF. The DNA for the CDR3 is TGTGCCAGCAGTTTATCGGGGCAGGGTATTCCCTATGGCTACACCTTC.

This chain connects TRBV6-1 to TRBJ1-1, with D possibly being TRBD1 (6 bases). This CDR3 comprises 15 residues. Per germline, CDR1 MNHNS and CDR2 SASEGT. Trimming took 4 bases from V and 4 from J, leaving 16 bases between them. The CDR3 nucleotides are TGTGCCAGCAGTGGCCTACAGGGTCGGGGCACTGAAGCTTTCTTT. It is translated as CASSGLQGRGTEAFF.